This T cell receptor (beta chain) was sequenced for a study of human thymus T cells. Sequencing was performed with immunoSEQ multiplex PCR; in TCRdb, only in-frame clones are kept and a portion is missing. This repertoire shows about 44,000 clones, roughly 94% found once; its top ten account for roughly 0.12%. Each of the donors was a healthy Finnish infant who was undergoing open corrective cardiac surgery for congenital heart defects. Per germline, CDR1 MDHEN and CDR2 SYDVKM. There are 14 residues in the CDR3. With 8 bases clipped from V and 2 bases from J, the junction kept 8 bases outside the gene matches.

The clonotype was recovered from a boy under two years old with a congenital heart defect but otherwise immunologically healthy. This chain links TRBV28 with TRBJ2-7, with 8 bases aligning to TRBD2. Sequencing was carried out using blood. CDR3 coding DNA: TGTGCCAGCTCCCTTGGCGGGGGGCCCTACGAGCAGTACTTC. It yields the protein CASSLGGGPYEQYF.